One sample yielded the 26 T cell receptor beta chains listed below, sequenced in a study of blood T cell repertoires in COVID-19. TCRdb keeps only in-frame clones here, not all; method: immunoSEQ multiplex PCR. The profile shows about 230,000 clones, about 86% of them singletons. The sample was peripheral blood. Receptor source: a man aged 50 to 60 with active or convalescent COVID-19.

This clone was observed a few times. The chain is built from TRBV23-1 and TRBJ1-1; D gene ambiguous. TRBV23-1 has ORF status, its function being uncertain. Trimming stripped 2 bases from V and 5 bases from J, with 12 bases between. This CDR3 is built from 14 residues. The CDR3 nucleotides read TGCGCCAGCAGTCAAACGACACTAGGGACTGAAGCTTTCTTT. The encoded protein is CASSQTTLGTEAFF.

With respect to this clone: The same CDR3 also results from other DNA sequences found in this sample. Here the CDR3 reads CASRPQRATGANVLTF. DNA of the CDR3: TGTGCCAGCAGGCCCCAGAGGGCCACTGGGGCCAACGTCCTGACTTTC. The gene calls are TRBV2 and TRBJ2-6; D is perhaps TRBD2 (5 bases). The CDR3 consists of 16 residues. Germline V lookup: CDR1 SNHLY, CDR2 FYNNEI. V was clipped by 6 bases and J by 2 bases, with 14 bases between them. Drawing the rest from reference TRBV2 and TRBJ2-6, the complete variable domain is EPEVTQTPSHQVTQMGQEVILRCVPISNHLYFYWYRQILGQKVEFLVSFYNNEISEKSEIFDDQFSVERPDGSNFTLKIRSTKLEDSAMYFCASRPQRATGANVLTFGAGSRLTVL.

This clone has only one observation. The chain is built from TRBV5-1 and TRBJ1-1; tentative D call: TRBD1 (5 bases). The CDR3 runs to 13 residues. Germline-derived CDR1 and CDR2 are SGHRS and YFSETQ. Trimming removed 6 bases from V and 2 bases from J, with 11 bases in between. CDR3 nucleotides: TGCGCCAGCATGGAAGGGGTAAACACTGAAGCTTTCTTT. Its translation is CASMEGVNTEAFF.

This chain joins TRBV5-8 and TRBJ1-3; 8 bases are a match to TRBD1. This CDR3 region has 15 residues. J gave up 4 bases and V 4 bases, and 7 bases lay outside the gene matches. Germline lookup yields CDR1 SGHTS and CDR2 YDEGEE. CDR3 nucleotides: TGTGCCAGCAGCCCTCGGACAGGGTCGGGAAACACCATATATTTT. It yields the protein CASSPRTGSGNTIYF.

The V call is TRBV7-2, the J call TRBJ2-1; 9 bases are shared with TRBD1. V trimming: 0 bases; J trimming: 6 bases; junction bases outside the gene matches: 3. Germline assignment: CDR1 SGHTA and CDR2 FQGNSA. This CDR3 has 15 amino acids. CDR3 sequence (DNA): TGTGCCAGCAGCTTAGCCTCGGACAGGGGCAATGAGCAGTTCTTC. This encodes CASSLASDRGNEQFF.

V is TRBV24-1 and J is TRBJ2-1; D call uncertain. Germline CDR1 KGHDR, CDR2 SFDVKD. Trimming left V 3 bases short and J 4 bases short, with 3 bases between. This CDR3 spans 12 amino acids. CDR3 loop: CATSDTYNEQFF. The CDR3 bases are TGTGCCACCAGTGATACTTACAATGAGCAGTTCTTC.

This clone occurred once. The V and J genes are TRBV5-4 and TRBJ2-1; possibly TRBD2 for D (6 bases). Germline values: CDR1 SGHNT, CDR2 YYREEE (reference sequence). The CDR3 consists of 17 residues. Trimming cost V 0 bases and J 0 bases, with 13 bases left between them. This CDR3 is CASSLEPGETSYNEQFF. CDR3 coding DNA: TGTGCCAGCAGCTTGGAACCGGGGGAAACCTCCTACAATGAGCAGTTCTTC. The complete variable domain, with remaining parts taken from reference TRBV5-4 and TRBJ2-1, reads ETGVTQSPTHLIKTRGQQVTLRCSSQSGHNTVSWYQQALGQGPQFIFQYYREEENGRGNFPPRFSGLQFPNYSSELNVNALELDDSALYLCASSLEPGETSYNEQFFGPGTRLTVL.

The rearrangement uses TRBV18 and TRBJ2-2; the D is unclear. The V gene's germline CDR1 is KGHSH and CDR2 LQKENI. The CDR3 consists of 15 residues. With 6 bases removed from V and 1 base from J, the gap between germline ends came to 12 bases. The CDR3 DNA reads as TGTGCCAGCTCCCTTATTCCCTTGAACACCGGGGAGCTGTTTTTT. This gives the protein CASSLIPLNTGELFF.

This clone was picked up one time. This chain connects TRBV12-3 or TRBV12-4 to TRBJ2-7; no firm D call. Deletions cut 3 bases from V and 4 bases from J, with 7 bases between. The CDR3 is 12 amino acids. CDR3: CASSFSRYEQYF. The CDR3 DNA follows: TGTGCCAGCAGTTTCTCTCGGTACGAGCAGTACTTC.

Here the CDR3 reads CASSRSTTGADTEAFF. CDR3 sequence (DNA): TGTGCCAGCAGTAGGTCGACGACAGGGGCGGACACTGAAGCTTTCTTT. The V and J genes are TRBV2 and TRBJ1-1, with TRBD1 identical over 8 bases. J was trimmed by 3 bases and V by 5 bases; bases with no gene match: 11. This CDR3 is 16 amino acids long. Germline CDR1 SNHLY, CDR2 FYNNEI. The entire variable domain, with the rest obtained from reference TRBV2 and TRBJ1-1, is as follows: EPEVTQTPSHQVTQMGQEVILRCVPISNHLYFYWYRQILGQKVEFLVSFYNNEISEKSEIFDDQFSVERPDGSNFTLKIRSTKLEDSAMYFCASSRSTTGADTEAFFGQGTRLTVV.

The chain uses TRBV24-1 and TRBJ1-2, with D tentatively TRBD1 (5 bases). Germline CDR1 KGHDR, CDR2 SFDVKD. The CDR3 loop spans 14 amino acids. The V gene lost 3 bases and the J gene lost 5 bases, with 12 bases spanning the gap. The CDR3 DNA sequence: TGTGCCACCAGTGATATGACCAGGGCTTATGGCTACACCTTC. Its protein is CATSDMTRAYGYTF.

The chain employs TRBV3-1 (or the pseudogene TRBV3-2) and TRBJ1-2, with D perhaps matching TRBD1 (5 bases). This CDR3 contains 14 residues. The V and J ends lost 3 bases and 2 bases respectively, with 10 bases between them. Germline CDR1 is LGHDT and CDR2 is YNNKEL (reference sequence). The CDR3 nucleotides read TGTGCCAGCAGCCACGGCGACAGCAACTATGGCTACACCTTC. Amino acids: CASSHGDSNYGYTF.

This chain connects TRBV28 to TRBJ1-4, with D hard to call. The germline gives CDR1 MDHEN, CDR2 SYDVKM. Trimming stripped 1 base from V and 5 bases from J, with 11 bases between. This CDR3 comprises 15 residues. This CDR3 is CASSLLAGVNEKLFF. CDR3 coding DNA: TGTGCCAGCAGTTTATTGGCCGGGGTGAATGAAAAACTGTTTTTT.

The chain carries TRBV27 and TRBJ1-1, with 7 positions matching TRBD1. Germline lookup yields CDR1 MNHEY and CDR2 SMNVEV (reference sequence). Germline trimming cut 10 bases from V and 7 bases from J; bases unmatched to any gene: 12. This CDR3 is 13 amino acids long. CDR3 sequence (DNA): TGTGCCACCGTAAACAGGGGACGGGGTGAAGCTTTCTTT. It yields the protein CATVNRGRGEAFF.

The genes are TRBV12-3 or TRBV12-4 and TRBJ2-1; TRBD1 agrees at 7 bases. The CDR3 runs 11 residues. Losses at the gene ends were 1 base for V and 12 bases for J; bases not matched to a gene: 0. In nucleotides, the CDR3 is TGTGCCAGCAGTTTAGGACAGGGGCAGTTCTTC. This translates into CASSLGQGQFF.

The CDR3: CASSPSRSNEQFF. CDR3 bases: TGTGCCAGTAGCCCATCGCGCTCTAATGAGCAGTTCTTC. The chain carries TRBV19 and TRBJ2-1; no definite D call. V was cut by 6 bases and J by 7 bases, with 13 bases left in between. This CDR3 has 13 residues. Germline CDR1 and CDR2: LNHDA and SQIVND (reference sequence).

The V call is TRBV7-9, the J call TRBJ1-6; 7 bases are shared with TRBD1. This CDR3 spans 16 amino acids. CDR1 and CDR2 (germline): SEHNR, FQNEAQ (reference sequence). Trimming removed 4 bases from V and 7 bases from J; junction bases left unmatched: 10. The CDR3, as DNA: TGTGCCAGCAGCTCAAATCGAGGGGGCATAAATTCACCCCTCCACTTT. Protein sequence: CASSSNRGGINSPLHF.

CDR3 in amino acids: CASSVDGTRGYEQYF. The CDR3, as DNA: TGTGCCAGCAGCGTAGACGGGACAAGGGGCTACGAGCAGTACTTC. V is TRBV9 and J is TRBJ2-7; weak D call: TRBD1 (6 bases). CDR3 size: 15 residues. V lost 0 bases to trimming and J lost 3 bases, with 13 bases between them. Germline V lookup: CDR1 SGDLS, CDR2 YYNGEE.

For the CDR3, the DNA is TGTGCCAGCAGTGAAGCGAGAGCTAGCAGGAACTATGGCTACACCTTC. As protein: CASSEARASRNYGYTF. V is TRBV6-1 and J is TRBJ1-2; the D is unclear. Germline-derived CDR1 and CDR2 are MNHNS and SASEGT. V lost 0 bases, J lost 2 bases, and 13 bases lay in between. The CDR3 totals 16 residues.

The chain couples TRBV25-1 to TRBJ2-5; 9 bases fit TRBD2. Germline V gene data show CDR1 as MGHDK and CDR2 as SYGVNS. V trimming: 6 bases; J trimming: 3 bases; junction bases outside the gene matches: 5. CDR3 length: 14 residues. DNA for the CDR3: TGTGCCAGCAGCCGTATAGCGGGGGAAGAGACCCAGTACTTC. Translation gives CASSRIAGEETQYF.

CDR3: CASSEEVVGEQYF. The CDR3 DNA is TGTGCCAGCAGTGAAGAAGTGGTCGGCGAGCAGTACTTC. The chain has TRBV6-1 and TRBJ2-7, with no clear D. With 1 base removed from V and 6 bases from J, the gap between germline ends came to 10 bases. The CDR3 is 13 residues long. CDR1 and CDR2 from the germline V gene are MNHNS and SASEGT.

The table lists this clone with a count of one. V gene TRBV19 combines with J gene TRBJ1-5; D is unclear. The CDR3 contains 15 residues. Trimming left V 2 bases short and J 1 base short, with 9 bases between. Germline V gene data show CDR1 as LNHDA and CDR2 as SQIVND (reference sequence). CDR3 region: CASSIPARSNQPQHF. The CDR3 DNA follows: TGTGCCAGTAGTATACCGGCCAGGAGCAATCAGCCCCAGCATTTT.

The chain recombines TRBV5-1 with TRBJ1-2, with a weak D call TRBD1 (6 bases). There are 13 residues in the CDR3. The V end was cut by 4 bases, the J end by 5 bases, with 12 bases between. Germline CDR1 SGHRS, CDR2 YFSETQ. CDR3 residues: CASSGGQRYGYTF. The CDR3 coding sequence is TGCGCCAGCAGCGGAGGACAGCGATATGGCTACACCTTC.

The rearrangement joins TRBV4-2 to TRBJ2-2; a possible D gene is TRBD1 (8 bases). This CDR3 region has 16 residues. Looked up from germline, CDR1 is LGHNA and CDR2 is YNFKEQ. V shed 1 base and J shed 7 bases, with 16 bases lying between them. CDR3 residues: CASSQGSTGGVGELFF. In nucleotides, the CDR3 is TGTGCCAGCAGCCAAGGGTCTACAGGGGGGGTCGGGGAGCTGTTTTTT.

The rearrangement uses TRBV24-1 and TRBJ2-1; TRBD2 matches at 8 bases. The CDR3 runs to 16 residues. V was clipped by 3 bases and J by 6 bases; unmatched bases: 9. Germline CDR1 is KGHDR and CDR2 is SFDVKD. The CDR3 protein is CATSDPDRAGANEQFF. In DNA, the CDR3 is TGTGCCACCAGTGATCCGGATCGAGCGGGGGCCAATGAGCAGTTCTTC.

V gene TRBV5-1 combines with J gene TRBJ1-3, with a weak D call TRBD1 (5 bases). The CDR3 extends over 15 amino acids. V was cut by 0 bases and J by 3 bases, with 10 bases left in between. Germline CDR1 reads SGHRS; CDR2 reads YFSETQ. The CDR3 is CASSLAQANGNTIYF. Written as DNA, the CDR3 is TGCGCCAGCAGCTTGGCACAGGCCAATGGAAACACCATATATTTT.